Listed here are 16 T cell receptor beta chains from one sample, sequenced in a study of cytomegalovirus exposure and HLA in healthy donors. TCRdb's table, derived via immunoSEQ multiplex PCR, lists solely in-frame clones and lacks some. The sample has approximately 65,000 clones; almost 95% are singletons. Sequences were obtained from PBMCs. The source of these receptors is a man in his late teens or twenties in good health and CMV-seropositive.

This clone appeared a single time. The chain combines TRBV11-3 with TRBJ2-1; possible D gene TRBD2, 6 bases. CDR3 length: 15 amino acids. V lost 4 bases and J lost 5, with 15 bases in between. Germline lookup yields CDR1 SGHNT and CDR2 YENEEA. In nucleotides, the CDR3 is TGTGCCAGCAGCTCTACTGCCGGGAGAAACAATGAGCAGTTCTTC. Translating gives CASSSTAGRNNEQFF.

This sequence joins TRBV19 and TRBJ2-7; 10 nucleotides line up with TRBD1. The CDR3 covers 14 residues. Germline CDR1 reads LNHDA; CDR2 reads SQIVND (reference sequence). The J segment lost 6 bases and the V segment lost 5 bases, leaving 7 bases of the junction unmatched. The CDR3 is CASSPRDRGAEQYF. The CDR3 nucleotides read TGTGCCAGTAGTCCCAGGGACAGGGGCGCCGAGCAGTACTTC.

This clone was counted a single time. V and J are TRBV5-4 and TRBJ2-3; D is undetermined. In germline, CDR1 is SGHNT, CDR2 YYREEE (reference sequence). The V gene lost 5 bases and the J gene lost 0 bases, with 13 bases spanning the gap. The CDR3 contains 15 residues. CDR3 in DNA: TGTGCCAGCAGACCCGGCGCGGAGAGCACAGATACGCAGTATTTT. Amino acids: CASRPGAESTDTQYF.

The chain combines TRBV21-1 with TRBJ2-1; the table's TRBD2 call for D was not verified on the DNA. TRBV21-1 is annotated as a pseudogene. The CDR3 is made up of 15 amino acids. In nucleotides, the CDR3 is TGTGCCATTACTACTGTGGAGCGGGGGTCGAATGAGCAGTTCTTC. This gives the protein CAITTVERGSNEQFF.

The V call is TRBV4-1, the J call TRBJ1-2, with 9 positions matching TRBD1. J lost 0 bases, V lost 5 bases, and 4 bases had no gene match. Looked up from germline, CDR1 is MGHRA and CDR2 is YSYEKL. This CDR3 is 15 amino acids long. The CDR3 reads CASSRTGETNYGYTF. The CDR3 nucleotides read TGCGCCAGCAGCAGGACAGGGGAAACTAACTATGGCTACACCTTC.

V usage is TRBV28 and J usage is TRBJ2-7; 8 nucleotides align to TRBD1. This CDR3 is 15 amino acids long. Germline V gene lookup returns CDR1 MDHEN and CDR2 SYDVKM. With 4 bases clipped from V and 4 bases from J, the junction kept 9 bases outside the gene matches. The CDR3, as DNA: TGTGCCAGCAGTTCCTCAGGACAGGGTGTATACGAGCAGTACTTC. This translates into CASSSSGQGVYEQYF.

V and J are TRBV5-6 and TRBJ2-3; possibly TRBD1 for D (5 bases). The germline V and J ends were trimmed by 3 bases and 0 bases, with 17 bases remaining between them. This CDR3 spans 17 amino acids. Germline V gene sequence: CDR1 SGHDT, CDR2 YYEEEE. This chain's CDR3 is CASSSPRRQLSTDTQYF. The DNA of the CDR3 is TGTGCCAGCAGCTCGCCCCGTAGACAGCTTAGCACAGATACGCAGTATTTT.

The V and J genes are TRBV18 and TRBJ2-5; possibly TRBD1 for D (6 bases). The germline V gene has CDR1 KGHSH and CDR2 LQKENI. V lost 6 bases and J 5 bases, leaving 19 bases between the germline ends. The CDR3 spans 15 residues. CDR3 amino acids: CASSPQFGGVETQYF. For the CDR3, the DNA is TGTGCCAGCTCTCCTCAATTTGGGGGCGTCGAGACCCAGTACTTC.

A note on this clone: Other DNA sequences from this sample encode an identical CDR3 as well. The chain links TRBV6-1 to TRBJ1-1; D might be TRBD1 (6 bases). Germline CDR1 and CDR2: MNHNS and SASEGT. Trimming removed 2 bases from V and 8 bases from J, with 12 bases in between. The CDR3 is 13 residues long. The CDR3: CASSELVGGEAFF. In DNA form, the CDR3 reads TGTGCCAGCAGTGAATTGGTAGGGGGAGAAGCTTTCTTT.

This sequence joins TRBV5-1 and TRBJ2-1; D may be TRBD1 (5 bases). Between the trimmed V and J ends, which lost 0 bases and 5 bases, there was a span of 9 bases. Germline V CDR1 and CDR2: SGHRS, YFSETQ. The CDR3 consists of 14 residues. CDR3 residues: CASSLGQRHNEQFF. CDR3 nucleotides: TGCGCCAGCAGCTTGGGACAGAGACACAATGAGCAGTTCTTC.

The chain uses TRBV5-4 and TRBJ1-5; D gene uncertain. Per the germline V gene, CDR1 is SGHNT and CDR2 is YYREEE (reference sequence). This CDR3 comprises 14 residues. Trimming removed 0 bases from V and 2 bases from J, with 6 bases in between. CDR3 sequence reads: CASSLGEGNQPQHF. The CDR3 nucleotides read TGTGCCAGCAGCTTGGGGGAGGGCAATCAGCCCCAGCATTTT.

This clone showed up just a few times. The chain employs TRBV29-1 and TRBJ2-7; the match to TRBD2 covers 11 bases. Germline CDR1 SQVTM, CDR2 ANQGSEA. The CDR3 is 14 amino acids. Trimming cost V 6 bases and J 0 bases; bases outside gene matches: 4. The CDR3 is CSVDGTSGSYEQYF. CDR3 bases: TGCAGCGTAGATGGGACTAGCGGCTCCTACGAGCAGTACTTC.

The V and J genes are TRBV15 and TRBJ2-1; 8 bases are shared with TRBD2. Per the germline V gene, CDR1 is LNHNV and CDR2 is YYDKDF (reference sequence). With 1 base clipped from V and 5 bases from J, the junction kept 7 bases outside the gene matches. The CDR3 is 16 residues long. DNA for the CDR3: TGTGCCACCAGCAGAGTATGGGAACTAGCGGACAATGAGCAGTTCTTC. Encoded protein: CATSRVWELADNEQFF.

This rearrangement joins TRBV7-3 to TRBJ2-1, with a possible D match to TRBD1 (5 bases). Germline V gives CDR1 SGHTA, CDR2 FQGTGA. Deletions cut 4 bases from V and 3 bases from J, with 13 bases between. The CDR3 loop spans 15 amino acids. This CDR3 reads CASSSSGAFYNEQFF. In DNA, the CDR3 is TGTGCCAGCAGCTCCTCTGGGGCCTTCTACAATGAGCAGTTCTTC.

This clone appeared once. The CDR3 DNA reads TGCGCCAGCAGCCCCCACGCACTAGCGGGGATGAGCTCCTACAATGAGCAGTTCTTC. This gives the protein CASSPHALAGMSSYNEQFF. This rearrangement joins TRBV5-1 to TRBJ2-1; 10 nucleotides agree with TRBD2. Per germline, CDR1 SGHRS and CDR2 YFSETQ. The CDR3 consists of 19 residues. The V and J ends lost 4 bases and 0 bases, in that order; junction bases with no gene match: 13.

The CDR3 region is CASSFQGGYEQYF. In nucleotides, the CDR3 is TGTGCCAGCAGTTTCCAGGGGGGTTACGAGCAGTACTTC. V gene TRBV27 combines with J gene TRBJ2-7, with D possibly being TRBD1 (7 bases). V lost 3 bases and J lost 4, with 10 bases in between. This CDR3 contains 13 residues. The germline V gene has CDR1 MNHEY and CDR2 SMNVEV (reference sequence).